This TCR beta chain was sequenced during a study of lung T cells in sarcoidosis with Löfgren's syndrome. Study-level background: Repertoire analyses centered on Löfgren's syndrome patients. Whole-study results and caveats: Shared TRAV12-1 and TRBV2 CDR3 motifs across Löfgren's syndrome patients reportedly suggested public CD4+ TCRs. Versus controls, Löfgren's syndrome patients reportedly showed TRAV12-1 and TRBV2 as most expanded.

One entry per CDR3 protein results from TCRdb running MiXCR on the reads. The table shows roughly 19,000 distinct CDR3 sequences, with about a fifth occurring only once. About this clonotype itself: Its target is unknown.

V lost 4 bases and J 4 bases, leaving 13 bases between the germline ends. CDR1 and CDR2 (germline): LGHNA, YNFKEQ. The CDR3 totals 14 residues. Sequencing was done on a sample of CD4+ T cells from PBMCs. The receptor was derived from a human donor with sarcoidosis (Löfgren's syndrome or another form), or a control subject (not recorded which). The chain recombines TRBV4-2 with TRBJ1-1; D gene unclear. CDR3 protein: CASSLPREGTEAFF. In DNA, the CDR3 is TGTGCCAGCAGCCTTCCAAGGGAGGGCACTGAAGCTTTCTTT.